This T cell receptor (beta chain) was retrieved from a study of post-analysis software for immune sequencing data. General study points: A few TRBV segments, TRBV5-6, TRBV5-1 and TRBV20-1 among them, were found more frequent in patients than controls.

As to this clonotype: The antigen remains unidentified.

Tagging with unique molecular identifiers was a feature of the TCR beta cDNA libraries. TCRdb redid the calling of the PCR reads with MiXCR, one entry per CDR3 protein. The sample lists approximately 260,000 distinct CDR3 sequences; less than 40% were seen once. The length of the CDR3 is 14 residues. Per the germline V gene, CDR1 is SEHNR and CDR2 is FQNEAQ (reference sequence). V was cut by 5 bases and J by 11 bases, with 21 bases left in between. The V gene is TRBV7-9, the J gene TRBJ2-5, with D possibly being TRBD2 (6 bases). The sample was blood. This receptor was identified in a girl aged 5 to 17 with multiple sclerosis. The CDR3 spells CASSPTYGGNQQYF. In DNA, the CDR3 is TGTGCCAGCAGCCCAACCTACGGCGGGAATCAGCAGTACTTC.